The present T cell receptor beta chain was sequenced within a study of T cell clones after liver transplantation. Only in-frame clones appear in the TCRdb table, and some are missing; sequencing was by immunoSEQ multiplex PCR. Of about 78,000 clones listed, about four fifths are singletons. Germline CDR1 and CDR2: LGHNT and FRNRAP. The junction had 8 bases not matched to a gene; V was cut back by 7 bases and J by 4 bases. This CDR3 has 14 amino acids. Sequenced here: CD4+ T cells from blood, sampled before liver transplant. This TCR was sampled from a human donor who received a liver transplant. The chain is built from TRBV12-5 and TRBJ2-3; 7 bases are a match to TRBD2. CDR3 sequence (DNA): TGTGCTAGTGACCGAGGGGACTATTCAGATACGCAGTATTTT. As protein: CASDRGDYSDTQYF. The whole variable domain, filled in from reference TRBV12-5 and TRBJ2-3, reads DARVTQTPRHKVTEMGQEVTMRCQPILGHNTVFWYRQTMMQGLELLAYFRNRAPLDDSGMPKDRFSAEMPDATLATLKIQPSEPRDSAVYFCASDRGDYSDTQYFGPGTRLTVL.